This TCR beta chain stems from a study of blood T cell repertoires in COVID-19. This CDR3 comprises 15 residues. Generated by immunoSEQ multiplex PCR, the TCRdb table keeps only in-frame clones and is missing some. The sample includes 400,000 to 450,000 clones, 80% to 90% of them seen just once. V gene TRBV21-1 combines with J gene TRBJ2-7; TRBD2 was called by the table and not checked on the DNA. TRBV21-1 is listed as a pseudogene. The sample taken for sequencing was peripheral blood. This sequence originates from a man aged 18 to 30 with COVID-19, enrolled during active disease. The CDR3 loop is CASSKRRGSPYEQYF. CDR3 DNA: TGTGCCAGCAGCAAAAGGAGAGGCAGCCCCTACGAGCAGTACTTC.